This T cell receptor beta chain was recorded in a study of identical twins (dated by TCRdb to about 2016). Turning to the overall study: The study deep-sequenced TCR alpha and beta repertoires from monozygotic twins, unrelated adults of various ages and cord blood to test whether fetal clonotypes persist. To rule out contamination, the twin experiments were replicated at different times with different library preparation protocols.

V drops 4 bases and J drops 4 bases, leaving 14 bases in between. CDR1 MNHEY and CDR2 SVGAGI were looked up in the germline V gene. The CDR3 starts with the cysteine, ends with the phenylalanine, and has 15 residues. Only CDR3 DNA is held: 45 bases, read in frame from base 1. Only healthy Caucasian donors were included. Three pairs of female monozygotic twins, all aged roughly 18 to 30 years, made up the twin cohort. Miltenyi CD45RO+ enrichment and human naive T-cell isolation kits were used to isolate memory (CD45RO+) and naive T cells from PBMC. Broad study findings and their caveats: Because the same donors could not be followed over many years, the conclusions depended on cross-sectional statistical analysis. Out-of-frame TCR alpha sharing in monozygotic twins was systematically underestimated by recombination models, whereas sharing between unrelated individuals was in agreement with the recombination models. Fewer insertions were carried by abundant cord blood beta clonotypes, a similar but weaker trend appeared in young adult naive repertoires, and no such trend appeared in memory repertoires. Invariant T cells such as MAIT and iNKT could partly confound zero-insertion analyses, though diverse VJ usage argued against this for most clonotypes. The excess sharing between twins in beta out-of-frame sequences was weaker because fewer shared sequences reduced the signal-to-noise ratio. Out-of-frame TCR alpha sequences shared between twins showed an excess of low generation-probability sequences compared with coincidental sharing between unrelated individuals.

To prepare the library, 5' RACE was applied. Sequencing was carried out with an Illumina HiSeq 2000. Template switching added a universal primer binding site, and the final cDNA carried a unique molecular identifier that allowed TCR cDNA molecules to be counted accurately. Specific primers in the conserved constant-segment region were used to synthesize first-strand cDNA for the TCR alpha and beta chains. To control for contamination, each cDNA library was double barcoded with a SMART-Mk sample barcode plus Illumina barcodes. TruSeq adapter sequences, together with Illumina sample barcodes, were added in two successive PCR steps. The Illumina HiSeq platform was used with custom primers to sequence TCR alpha and beta cDNA libraries. The paper's data handling went like this. MiGEC was used to process raw reads and extract unique molecular identifiers, and MiXCR was used to find CDR3 positions. For each individual, recombination models were inferred using an EM algorithm with the repgenHMM and IGoR tools. The analysis of shared clonotypes was done with the tcR package in R, with sharing normalized by the product of cloneset sizes. To study raw recombination free of thymic and clonal selection effects, out-of-frame nonproductive sequences were analyzed. TCRdb reanalyzed the raw reads on its own, using fastp at Q25 for trimming and MiXCR for clone calling, and kept in-frame beta chains. A single entry per CDR3 protein holds the most common genes and DNA from its merged rows. Clone size and V and J calls follow TCRdb, not the original study. In this sample the table shows 200,000 or so distinct CDR3 sequences, about 7.5% of which occur a single time. Jointly, the top ten make up about 2% of the sample.

This clonotype was recorded at least ten times. Its antigen remains undetermined. The input lacks base qualities; no much larger clone sits a single base away. This sample also appeared in a second study, on yellow fever vaccine responses in identical twins. Per that second paper: The T cell response to vaccination in identical twins was reported by the authors to appear partly convergent and partly personalized. Focusing on identical twins, the study followed the T cell clones that responded to the vaccine, and did so with precision.

The clonotype was recovered from a woman under 30 in good health. The specimen was memory (CD45RO+) T cells sorted from blood. Explained via the paper, the cell subset or site label denotes: CD45RO+ enriched T cells. The chain employs TRBV6-5 and TRBJ1-5; the D gene is perhaps TRBD1, from 5 matching bases. The CDR3 loop reads CASSSDSPENQPQHF. The DNA is as follows: TGTGCCAGCAGTTCAGACAGTCCAGAGAATCAGCCCCAGCATTTT.